A selection of T cell receptor beta chains follows, all from one sample in a study of blood T cell repertoires in COVID-19. Assay used: immunoSEQ multiplex PCR; TCRdb lists only in-frame clones, some missing. The sample carries 100,000 to 150,000 clones, around 85% recorded once. The sequencing sample was made of peripheral blood. The origin of the receptors is an elderly woman with COVID-19, enrolled during active disease. Each CDR3 is given with its conserved first and last residue. Each record gives: D gene, clone size, J gene, V gene, CDR3 DNA, CDR3 protein. D genes are given only for firm matches. Rows may omit the clone size; those that give it use once, few, many or a size class.

d_call: TRBD2; clone_size: -; j_call: TRBJ2-1; v_call: TRBV28; cdr3_nt: TGTGCCAGCAGTTCTTCTAGCGGGATTTCCTACAATGAGCAGTTCTTC; cdr3_aa: CASSSSSGISYNEQFF
d_call: -; clone_size: -; j_call: TRBJ1-6; v_call: TRBV6-6; cdr3_nt: TGTGCCAGCAGTTACATTCCCGGGAGTTCACCCCTCCACTTT; cdr3_aa: CASSYIPGSSPLHF
d_call: TRBD2; clone_size: -; j_call: TRBJ2-1; v_call: TRBV7-8; cdr3_nt: TGTGCCAGCACCGGGACTAGCTTTCAGGAGCAGTTCTTC; cdr3_aa: CASTGTSFQEQFF
d_call: -; clone_size: -; j_call: TRBJ2-7; v_call: TRBV7-2; cdr3_nt: TGTGCCAGCAGCTTAGGCAGGGAAACCTACGAGCAGTACTTC; cdr3_aa: CASSLGRETYEQYF
d_call: TRBD1; clone_size: -; j_call: TRBJ2-7; v_call: TRBV28; cdr3_nt: TGTGCCAGCAGTTTCGACAGGGTGAGGCTCGAGCAGTACTTC; cdr3_aa: CASSFDRVRLEQYF
d_call: -; clone_size: -; j_call: TRBJ1-6; v_call: TRBV4-1; cdr3_nt: TGCGCCAGCAGCCAAGATCAACACTCACCCCTCCACTTT; cdr3_aa: CASSQDQHSPLHF
d_call: TRBD1; clone_size: -; j_call: TRBJ2-7; v_call: TRBV10-3; cdr3_nt: TGTGCCATCAGTGAGTCGAGTTCGGGACAGGGAAGCTACGAGCAGTACTTC; cdr3_aa: CAISESSSGQGSYEQYF
d_call: TRBD2; clone_size: few; j_call: TRBJ2-3; v_call: TRBV27; cdr3_nt: TGTGCCAGCAGTCTGAGCGGGAGGGCCCCCACAGATACGCAGTATTTT; cdr3_aa: CASSLSGRAPTDTQYF
d_call: TRBD1; clone_size: -; j_call: TRBJ1-2; v_call: TRBV5-6; cdr3_nt: TGTGCCAGCAGCTTGGAGGGGACAGGGGGAGTCGGATATGGCTACACCTTC; cdr3_aa: CASSLEGTGGVGYGYTF
d_call: -; clone_size: -; j_call: TRBJ2-1; v_call: TRBV7-9; cdr3_nt: TGTGCCAGCAGCTTAGGAAGACAGGAGATTGCCTACAATGAGCAGTTCTTC; cdr3_aa: CASSLGRQEIAYNEQFF
d_call: -; clone_size: few; j_call: TRBJ1-1; v_call: TRBV6-2/TRBV6-3; cdr3_nt: TGTGCCAGCAGCTGGACAGAGGGCACTGAAGCTTTCTTT; cdr3_aa: CASSWTEGTEAFF
d_call: -; clone_size: -; j_call: TRBJ2-3; v_call: TRBV21-1; cdr3_nt: TGTGCCAGCAGCTCTAGACTAGCGGGACCAGATACGCAGTATTTT; cdr3_aa: CASSSRLAGPDTQYF
d_call: -; clone_size: -; j_call: TRBJ1-6; v_call: TRBV6-2/TRBV6-3; cdr3_nt: TGTGCCAGCAGTCTGTCCACAGGGACCGATTCACCCCTCCACTTT; cdr3_aa: CASSLSTGTDSPLHF
d_call: TRBD1; clone_size: -; j_call: TRBJ1-2; v_call: TRBV10-3; cdr3_nt: TGTGCCAACAGTGACGACGGACAGGGGGTCTACACCTTC; cdr3_aa: CANSDDGQGVYTF
d_call: -; clone_size: -; j_call: TRBJ2-7; v_call: TRBV5-1; cdr3_nt: TGCGCCAGCAGCTTGGATCTCTACGAGCAGTACTTC; cdr3_aa: CASSLDLYEQYF
d_call: TRBD2; clone_size: -; j_call: TRBJ2-5; v_call: TRBV4-3; cdr3_nt: TGCGCCAGCAGCCCGACGGGTAGCGGGGCGAGGGAGACCCAGTACTTC; cdr3_aa: CASSPTGSGARETQYF
d_call: -; clone_size: -; j_call: TRBJ1-5; v_call: TRBV28; cdr3_nt: TGTGCCAGCAGTTTGGGTTATAGGGGCGACAATCAGCCCCAGCATTTT; cdr3_aa: CASSLGYRGDNQPQHF
d_call: -; clone_size: -; j_call: TRBJ1-4; v_call: TRBV19; cdr3_nt: TGTGCCAGTAGTATGGCCGGGGGACCTAATGAAAAACTGTTTTTT; cdr3_aa: CASSMAGGPNEKLFF
d_call: -; clone_size: -; j_call: TRBJ1-2; v_call: TRBV9; cdr3_nt: TGTGCCAGCAGCGTAGCCGGGGGTGGCTATGGCTACACCTTC; cdr3_aa: CASSVAGGGYGYTF
d_call: -; clone_size: -; j_call: TRBJ2-3; v_call: TRBV6-5; cdr3_nt: TGTGCCAGCAGGAAAGAGGGAGATACGCAGTATTTT; cdr3_aa: CASRKEGDTQYF
d_call: -; clone_size: -; j_call: TRBJ1-2; v_call: TRBV7-2; cdr3_nt: TGTGCCAGCAGCTTAAATCTAGGCGGCTACACCTTC; cdr3_aa: CASSLNLGGYTF
d_call: -; clone_size: -; j_call: TRBJ1-1; v_call: TRBV7-3; cdr3_nt: TGTGCCAGCAGCTTGGAAGACAGTCGGCAAACTGAAGCTTTCTTT; cdr3_aa: CASSLEDSRQTEAFF
d_call: TRBD2; clone_size: -; j_call: TRBJ2-3; v_call: TRBV24-1; cdr3_nt: TGTGCCACCAGTGACCCCAGTGGCGGGACTAGTAGTGATACGCAGTATTTT; cdr3_aa: CATSDPSGGTSSDTQYF
d_call: -; clone_size: few; j_call: TRBJ1-1; v_call: TRBV7-9; cdr3_nt: TGTGCCAGCAGCTCCCAGGGTGACGGCACTGAAGCTTTCTTT; cdr3_aa: CASSSQGDGTEAFF